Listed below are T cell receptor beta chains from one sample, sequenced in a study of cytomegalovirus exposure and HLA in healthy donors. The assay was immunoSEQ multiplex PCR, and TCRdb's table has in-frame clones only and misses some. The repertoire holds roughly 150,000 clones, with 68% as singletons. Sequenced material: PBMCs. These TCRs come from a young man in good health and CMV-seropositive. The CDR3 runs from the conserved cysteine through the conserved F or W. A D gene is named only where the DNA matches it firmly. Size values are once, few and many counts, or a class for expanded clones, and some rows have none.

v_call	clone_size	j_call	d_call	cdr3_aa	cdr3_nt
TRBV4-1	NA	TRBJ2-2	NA	CASSQDLAVTGELFF	TGCGCCAGCAGCCAAGATCTAGCCGTCACCGGGGAGCTGTTTTTT
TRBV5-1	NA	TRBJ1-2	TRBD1	CASSLLTGGPNYGYTF	TGCGCCAGCAGCCTCCTCACAGGGGGGCCAAACTATGGCTACACCTTC
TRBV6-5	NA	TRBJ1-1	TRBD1	CASSYPGQGGTEAFF	TGTGCCAGCAGTTACCCCGGACAGGGGGGAACTGAAGCTTTCTTT
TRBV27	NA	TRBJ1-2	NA	CASSLLVGGANYGYTF	TGTGCCAGCAGTTTATTGGTCGGGGGAGCTAACTATGGCTACACCTTC
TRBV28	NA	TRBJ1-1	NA	CASTPGQRNTEAFF	TGTGCCAGCACGCCTGGGCAGAGAAACACTGAAGCTTTCTTT
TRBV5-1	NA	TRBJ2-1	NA	CASSSTSGNNEQFF	TGCGCCAGCAGCTCCACCTCAGGGAACAATGAGCAGTTCTTC
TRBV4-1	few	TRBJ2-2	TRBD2	CASSQESATSGRRTGELFF	TGCGCCAGCAGCCAAGAATCGGCGACTAGCGGGAGACGTACCGGGGAGCTGTTTTTT
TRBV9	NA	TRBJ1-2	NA	CASSPRGQAVDYGYTF	TGTGCCAGCAGCCCCCGAGGCCAAGCGGTGGACTATGGCTACACCTTC
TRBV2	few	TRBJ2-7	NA	CASIPLYVHEQYF	TGTGCCAGCATACCCCTATACGTCCACGAGCAGTACTTC
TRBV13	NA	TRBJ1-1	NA	CASSLGVGGSTEAFF	TGTGCCAGCAGCTTAGGGGTGGGGGGATCAACTGAAGCTTTCTTT
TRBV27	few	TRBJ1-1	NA	CASSLFRGSTEAFF	TGTGCCAGCAGTTTATTTCGGGGTTCCACTGAAGCTTTCTTT
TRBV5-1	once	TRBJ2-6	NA	CASSRTGAGANVLTF	TGCGCCAGCAGTAGAACGGGAGCTGGGGCCAACGTCCTGACTTTC
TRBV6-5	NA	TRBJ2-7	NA	CASSYQGQAEQYF	TGTGCCAGCAGTTACCAGGGGCAGGCCGAGCAGTACTTC
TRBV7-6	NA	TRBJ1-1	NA	CASSLVAGAAFF	TGTGCCAGCAGCTTAGTCGCAGGGGCGGCTTTCTTT
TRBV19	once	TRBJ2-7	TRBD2	CASSMGIAGVYEQYF	TGTGCCAGTAGTATGGGGATAGCGGGAGTCTACGAGCAGTACTTC
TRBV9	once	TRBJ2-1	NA	CASSVQGNTYNEQFF	TGTGCCAGCAGCGTACAGGGGAACACCTACAATGAGCAGTTCTTC
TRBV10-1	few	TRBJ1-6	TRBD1	CASSGQGANSPLHF	TGCGCCAGCAGCGGACAGGGCGCTAATTCACCCCTCCACTTT
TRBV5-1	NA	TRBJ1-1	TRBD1	CASSFLDRETEAFF	TGCGCCAGCAGCTTTCTTGACAGGGAAACTGAAGCTTTCTTT
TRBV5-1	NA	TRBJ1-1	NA	CASSPDFVGNTEAFF	TGCGCCAGCAGCCCGGACTTCGTGGGGAACACTGAAGCTTTCTTT